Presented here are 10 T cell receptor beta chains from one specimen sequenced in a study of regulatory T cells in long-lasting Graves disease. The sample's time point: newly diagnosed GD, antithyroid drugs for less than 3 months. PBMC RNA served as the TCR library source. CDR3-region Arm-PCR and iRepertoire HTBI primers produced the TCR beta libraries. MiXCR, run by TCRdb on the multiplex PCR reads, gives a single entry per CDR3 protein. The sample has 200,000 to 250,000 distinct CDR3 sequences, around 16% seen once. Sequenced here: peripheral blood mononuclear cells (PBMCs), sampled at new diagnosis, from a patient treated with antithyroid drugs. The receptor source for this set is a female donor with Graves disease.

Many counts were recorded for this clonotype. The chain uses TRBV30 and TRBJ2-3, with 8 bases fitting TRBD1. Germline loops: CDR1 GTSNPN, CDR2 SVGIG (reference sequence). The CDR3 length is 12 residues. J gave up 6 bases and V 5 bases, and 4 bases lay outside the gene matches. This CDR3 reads CAWDRGGDTQYF. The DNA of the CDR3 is TGTGCCTGGGACAGGGGCGGCGATACGCAGTATTTT. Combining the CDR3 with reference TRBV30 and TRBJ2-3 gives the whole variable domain SQTIHQWPATLVQPVGSPLSLECTVEGTSNPNLYWYRQAAGRGLQLLFYSVGIGQISSEVPQNLSASRPQDRQFILSSKKLLLSDSGFYLCAWDRGGDTQYFGPGTRLTVL.

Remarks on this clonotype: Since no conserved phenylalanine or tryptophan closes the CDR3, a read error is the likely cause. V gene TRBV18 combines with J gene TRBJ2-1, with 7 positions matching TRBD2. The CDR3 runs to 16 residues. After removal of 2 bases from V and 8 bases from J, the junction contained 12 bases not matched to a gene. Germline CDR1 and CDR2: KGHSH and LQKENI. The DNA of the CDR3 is TGTGCCAGCTCACCAGGTATAAGCGGGATCTTGGATGAGCAGTTCGTC. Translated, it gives CASSPGISGILDEQFV.

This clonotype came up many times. The CDR3 here is CASSRIGNEQFF. As DNA, the CDR3 is TGCGCCAGCAGCCGAATCGGCAATGAGCAGTTCTTC. The chain joins TRBV4-1 to TRBJ2-1; D is undetermined. V was pared by 4 bases and J by 6 bases, with 7 bases between. Germline V gives CDR1 MGHRA, CDR2 YSYEKL. CDR3 size: 12 residues.

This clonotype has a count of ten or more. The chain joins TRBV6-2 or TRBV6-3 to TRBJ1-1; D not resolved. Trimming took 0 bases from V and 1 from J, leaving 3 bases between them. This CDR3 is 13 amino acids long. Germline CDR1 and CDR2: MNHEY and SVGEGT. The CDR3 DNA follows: TGTGCCAGCAGTTACTCGAGGAACACTGAAGCTTTCTTT. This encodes CASSYSRNTEAFF.

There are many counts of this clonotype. The chain's CDR3 is CASTRGQGQETQYF. The CDR3, as DNA: TGTGCCTCCACCCGGGGACAGGGCCAGGAGACCCAGTACTTC. The chain couples TRBV30 to TRBJ2-5; TRBD1 matches 9 bases. Per germline, CDR1 GTSNPN and CDR2 SVGIG (reference sequence). Trimming at V came to 7 bases and at J to 5 bases, leaving 11 bases not matched to a gene. CDR3 length: 14 amino acids.

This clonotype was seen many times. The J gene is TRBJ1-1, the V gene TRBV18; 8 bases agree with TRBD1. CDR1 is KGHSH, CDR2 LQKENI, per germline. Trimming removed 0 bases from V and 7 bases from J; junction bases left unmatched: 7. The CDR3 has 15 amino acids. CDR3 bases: TGTGCCAGCTCACCACCCTGGACAGGGCTAGATGAAGCTTTCTTT. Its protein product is CASSPPWTGLDEAFF.

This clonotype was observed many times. CDR3 DNA sequence: TGTGCCAGCAGTGGTCTCCCAGGCGGGGAGCTGTTTTTT. It yields the protein CASSGLPGGELFF. The V gene is TRBV2, the J gene TRBJ2-2; D not certain. Trimming stripped 4 bases from V and 7 bases from J, with 10 bases between. The CDR3 is 13 amino acids. CDR1 is SNHLY and CDR2 is FYNNEI in the germline V gene.

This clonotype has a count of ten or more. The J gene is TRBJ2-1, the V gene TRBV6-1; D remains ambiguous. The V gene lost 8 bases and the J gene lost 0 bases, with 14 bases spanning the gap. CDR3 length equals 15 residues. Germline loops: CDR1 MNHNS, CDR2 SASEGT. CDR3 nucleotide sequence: TGTGCCAGCGATCGTATCGGTAGCTCCTACAATGAGCAGTTCTTC. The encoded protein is CASDRIGSSYNEQFF.

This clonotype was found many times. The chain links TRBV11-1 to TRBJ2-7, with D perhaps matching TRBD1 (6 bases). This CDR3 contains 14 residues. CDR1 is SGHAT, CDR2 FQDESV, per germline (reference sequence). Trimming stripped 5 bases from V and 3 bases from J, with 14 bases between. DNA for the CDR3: TGTGCCAGCAGCCCCGACAGGCTAAGCTACGAGCAGTACTTC. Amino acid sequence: CASSPDRLSYEQYF.

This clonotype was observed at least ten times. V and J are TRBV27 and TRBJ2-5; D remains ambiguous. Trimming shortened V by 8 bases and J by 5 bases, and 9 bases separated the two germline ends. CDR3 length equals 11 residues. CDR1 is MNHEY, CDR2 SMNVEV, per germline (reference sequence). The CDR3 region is CASGAVETQYF. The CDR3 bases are TGTGCCAGCGGCGCTGTCGAGACCCAGTACTTC.